The source of this T cell receptor (beta chain) is a study of T cells after somatic rescue of genetic block. Germline V lookup: CDR1 MNHEY, CDR2 SVGAGI. Trimming removed 0 bases from V and 0 bases from J; junction bases left unmatched: 0. CDR3 size: 15 residues. Repertoires were generated with immunoSEQ multiplex PCR, while TCRdb's copy carries only in-frame clones and drops some. The sample holds some 68,000 clones, approximately 91% seen once. The chain combines TRBV6-5 with TRBJ2-3, with 7 bases identical to TRBD1. The clonotype originates from a man younger than 40. Input material: peripheral blood mononuclear cells (PBMCs). The CDR3 loop is CASSYSTGSTDTQYF. CDR3 DNA sequence: TGTGCCAGCAGTTACTCGACAGGGAGCACAGATACGCAGTATTTT.